This T cell receptor (beta chain) was recorded in a study of blood T cell repertoires in COVID-19. Sequencing was performed with immunoSEQ multiplex PCR; in TCRdb, only in-frame clones are kept and a portion is missing. The table has 100,000 to 150,000 clones, more than 90% seen once. The germline gives CDR1 SGHNT, CDR2 YENEEA. The V and J ends lost 5 bases and 2 bases, in that order; junction bases with no gene match: 9. The CDR3 consists of 16 residues. The TCR sequence derives from a man in his forties or fifties with active COVID-19. Material: peripheral blood. This sequence joins TRBV11-3 and TRBJ2-7; 10 nucleotides match TRBD1. The CDR3 region is CASSQFGQGGAYEQYF. The CDR3, as DNA: TGTGCCAGCAGCCAGTTTGGACAGGGGGGCGCCTACGAGCAGTACTTC.